Listed here are 21 T cell receptor beta chains from one sample, sequenced in a study of blood T cell repertoires in COVID-19. Sequencing used immunoSEQ multiplex PCR; TCRdb keeps in-frame clones, though not all of them. The table has about 270,000 clones, 80% to 90% seen once; the top ten hold approximately 4%. Sequenced input: PBMCs or T cells enriched from blood (not recorded which). These receptors all come from a woman aged 25-40 years with acute COVID-19.

The chain joins TRBV6-5 to TRBJ2-1; 8 nucleotides line up with TRBD2. The trim removed 2 bases at V and 4 bases at J, leaving 7 bases unmatched. Germline CDR1 is MNHEY and CDR2 is SVGAGI. The CDR3 totals 16 residues. The CDR3 DNA is TGTGCCAGCAGTTACGGGGTAGCGGGACTTTACAATGAGCAGTTCTTC. Its protein product is CASSYGVAGLYNEQFF.

V usage is TRBV5-1 and J usage is TRBJ1-1; D unresolved. The V gene's germline CDR1 is SGHRS and CDR2 YFSETQ. CDR3 size: 14 residues. V was pared by 2 bases and J by 0 bases, with 8 bases between. Here the CDR3 reads CASSFSVMNTEAFF. In nucleotides, the CDR3 is TGCGCCAGCAGCTTCTCAGTCATGAACACTGAAGCTTTCTTT. The full variable domain, its missing parts supplied by reference TRBV5-1 and TRBJ1-1, is KAGVTQTPRYLIKTRGQQVTLSCSPISGHRSVSWYQQTPGQGLQFLFEYFSETQRNKGNFPGRFSGRQFSNSRSEMNVSTLELGDSALYLCASSFSVMNTEAFFGQGTRLTVV.

The chain recombines TRBV2 with TRBJ2-1; 8 bases match TRBD1. Germline assignment: CDR1 SNHLY and CDR2 FYNNEI. J gave up 9 bases and V 5 bases, and 12 bases lay outside the gene matches. The CDR3 loop spans 15 amino acids. The chain's CDR3 is CASSPRTGIGSEQFF. DNA of the CDR3: TGTGCCAGCAGTCCACGGACAGGGATTGGGAGTGAGCAGTTCTTC.

The chain combines TRBV4-3 with TRBJ1-2; D unresolved. Germline CDR1 LGHNA, CDR2 YSLEER. V was shortened by 2 bases and J by 2 bases, with 24 bases between the two germline ends. CDR3 size: 19 residues. The CDR3 loop is CASSQNVGAPLQKNYGYTF. DNA of the CDR3: TGCGCCAGCAGCCAAAACGTGGGAGCGCCTCTACAGAAGAACTATGGCTACACCTTC.

V is TRBV6-2 or TRBV6-3 and J is TRBJ2-1, with 10 bases that match TRBD2. CDR3 length equals 16 residues. The V gene end was trimmed by 2 bases and the J gene end by 5 bases; junction bases not matched to a gene: 6. Germline V gives CDR1 MNHEY, CDR2 SVGEGT. CDR3 loop: CASSYHQREGNNEQFF. In nucleotides, the CDR3 is TGTGCCAGCAGTTACCACCAGCGGGAGGGGAACAATGAGCAGTTCTTC.

The V call is TRBV7-9, the J call TRBJ1-1; 8 bases align to TRBD1. The CDR3 sequence is 14 residues long. Germline values: CDR1 SEHNR, CDR2 FQNEAQ (reference sequence). V shed 5 bases and J 6 bases; nucleotides not matched to a gene: 8. CDR3 loop: CASSKGQGGPEAFF. CDR3 coding DNA: TGTGCCAGCAGCAAAGGACAGGGTGGGCCTGAAGCTTTCTTT.

This clone was counted a single time. The rearrangement joins TRBV30 to TRBJ1-5; 7 bases fit TRBD1. From germline, CDR1 is GTSNPN and CDR2 SVGIG (reference sequence). Trimming removed 5 bases from V and 1 base from J; junction bases left unmatched: 5. The CDR3 is made up of 14 amino acids. Written as DNA, the CDR3 is TGTGCCTGGTCCGGGACAGACAGCAATCAGCCCCAGCATTTT. As protein: CAWSGTDSNQPQHF.

V is TRBV28 and J is TRBJ2-7; 7 bases fit TRBD1. CDR3 size: 14 residues. Trimming took 4 bases from V and 0 from J; bases not matched to a gene: 3. The germline CDR1 and CDR2 sequences are MDHEN and SYDVKM. DNA of the CDR3: TGTGCCAGCAGTTCCGGACAGGCCTCCTACGAGCAGTACTTC. Amino acid sequence: CASSSGQASYEQYF.

The chain is built from TRBV6-2 or TRBV6-3 and TRBJ2-3, with D perhaps TRBD1 (5 bases). CDR1 is MNHEY, CDR2 SVGEGT, per germline. The CDR3 is made up of 15 amino acids. The V and J ends lost 0 bases and 4 bases respectively, with 11 bases between them. The chain's CDR3 is CASSYSSQGPDTQYF. As DNA, the CDR3 is TGTGCCAGCAGTTACTCGAGTCAGGGCCCAGATACGCAGTATTTT.

V usage is TRBV3-1 (or the pseudogene TRBV3-2) and J usage is TRBJ2-3, with 13 positions matching TRBD2. Per the germline V gene, CDR1 is LGHDT and CDR2 is YNNKEL (reference sequence). The CDR3 contains 16 residues. Trimming took 0 bases from V and 5 from J; bases not matched to a gene: 2. CDR3 nucleotide sequence: TGTGCCAGCAGCCAAGATTGGACTAGCGGGAGAGATACGCAGTATTTT. As protein: CASSQDWTSGRDTQYF.

This chain connects TRBV29-1 to TRBJ2-3; the D gene is possibly TRBD2 (6 bases). CDR1 is SQVTM, CDR2 ANQGSEA, per germline. The CDR3 sequence is 15 residues long. The germline V and J ends were trimmed by 6 bases and 6 bases, with 22 bases remaining between them. The CDR3 reads CSVESSAGPGDTQYF. The CDR3 nucleotides read TGCAGCGTCGAGTCTAGCGCGGGACCCGGGGATACGCAGTATTTT.

The CDR3 sequence is CATSDAQPGSGYTF. The DNA of the CDR3 is TGTGCCACCAGTGATGCACAACCAGGGTCTGGCTACACCTTC. J is TRBJ1-2 and V is TRBV24-1; tentatively, D is TRBD1 (5 bases). V gave up 3 bases and J gave up 7 bases, with 14 bases separating them. The CDR3 is made up of 14 amino acids. Germline V lookup: CDR1 KGHDR, CDR2 SFDVKD.

The chain uses TRBV4-2 and TRBJ2-1, with D hard to call. V was cut by 0 bases and J by 7 bases, with 16 bases left in between. Germline assignment: CDR1 LGHNA and CDR2 YNFKEQ. The CDR3 spans 16 residues. CDR3 DNA: TGTGCCAGCAGCCAAGAAGGTAATGGATTGGAGAATGAGCAGTTCTTC. It is translated as CASSQEGNGLENEQFF.

There are a few counts of this clone. The CDR3 nucleotides are TGCGCCAGCAGCCAAGCCCCCTTATACGAGCAGTACTTC. Protein: CASSQAPLYEQYF. The chain uses TRBV4-3 and TRBJ2-7; D unresolved. Germline V gene data show CDR1 as LGHNA and CDR2 as YSLEER. Trimming cost V 1 base and J 4 bases, with 8 bases left between them. The CDR3 totals 13 residues.

The chain recombines TRBV19 with TRBJ1-1, with D tentatively TRBD1 (5 bases). The CDR3 is 12 amino acids. Trimming took 11 bases from V and 1 from J, leaving 11 bases between them. The germline V gene encodes CDR1 LNHDA and CDR2 SQIVND (reference sequence). CDR3 region: CASGTANTEAFF. The DNA of the CDR3 is TGTGCCTCAGGGACTGCGAACACTGAAGCTTTCTTT.

There are a few counts of this clone. The chain has TRBV9 and TRBJ2-3; a weak D match, TRBD2 (5 bases). With 0 bases removed from V and 2 bases from J, the gap between germline ends came to 13 bases. CDR1 and CDR2 (germline): SGDLS, YYNGEE. This CDR3 is 16 amino acids long. Here the CDR3 DNA reads TGTGCCAGCAGCGTAGCATCTAGCAGATACACAGATACGCAGTATTTT. This gives the protein CASSVASSRYTDTQYF.

The table lists this clone with a few counts. J is TRBJ1-2 and V is TRBV7-2, with 7 bases lining up with TRBD1. CDR1 and CDR2 (germline): SGHTA, FQGNSA. V dropped 6 bases and J dropped 7; count of bases not matched to a gene: 17. The CDR3 loop spans 16 amino acids. The CDR3 DNA is TGTGCCAGCAGTCCTCAACCGGGACAGCCTTTCTTTGGCTACACCTTC. Protein product: CASSPQPGQPFFGYTF. The complete variable domain, with remaining parts taken from reference TRBV7-2 and TRBJ1-2, reads GAGVSQSPSNKVTEKGKDVELRCDPISGHTALYWYRQSLGQGLEFLIYFQGNSAPDKSGLPSDRFSAERTGGSVSTLTIQRTQQEDSAVYLCASSPQPGQPFFGYTFGSGTRLTVV.

The chain links TRBV29-1 to TRBJ1-1; D possibly corresponds to TRBD1 (5 bases). Trimming took 3 bases from V and 7 from J, leaving 9 bases between them. Germline V gene data show CDR1 as SQVTM and CDR2 as ANQGSEA. The length of the CDR3 is 11 residues. The CDR3 region is CSVDRVDEAFF. Here the CDR3 DNA reads TGCAGCGTTGACAGGGTTGATGAAGCTTTCTTT.

The chain carries TRBV7-6 and TRBJ2-3; 8 positions agree with TRBD1. The germline CDR1 and CDR2 sequences are SGHVS and FNYEAQ. V was clipped by 5 bases and J by 0 bases; unmatched bases: 7. The CDR3 has 16 residues. The CDR3 DNA is TGTGCCAGCAGCCGTTGGACAGGGACTAGCACAGATACGCAGTATTTT. Amino acid sequence: CASSRWTGTSTDTQYF.

This clone has a handful of counts. The chain is built from TRBV19 and TRBJ1-6, with TRBD1 identical over 9 bases. The CDR3 has 17 residues. Germline V gene lookup returns CDR1 LNHDA and CDR2 SQIVND (reference sequence). V shed 4 bases, J shed 2 bases, and the junction held 6 bases outside the gene matches. The CDR3 DNA follows: TGTGCCAGTAGTACCACAGGGGGCAGAACCTATAATTCACCCCTCCACTTT. Translated, it gives CASSTTGGRTYNSPLHF.

This clone showed up just a few times. Other DNA sequences in this sample translate to the same CDR3. This chain uses TRBV7-9 with TRBJ2-7; TRBD2 aligns across 11 bases. Germline values: CDR1 SEHNR, CDR2 FQNEAQ (reference sequence). This CDR3 has 16 amino acids. The ends lost 1 base at V and 0 bases at J; junction bases unmatched: 2. CDR3 amino acids: CASSLGGTSGSYEQYF. The CDR3 nucleotides are TGTGCCAGCAGCTTAGGGGGGACTAGCGGCTCCTACGAGCAGTACTTC.